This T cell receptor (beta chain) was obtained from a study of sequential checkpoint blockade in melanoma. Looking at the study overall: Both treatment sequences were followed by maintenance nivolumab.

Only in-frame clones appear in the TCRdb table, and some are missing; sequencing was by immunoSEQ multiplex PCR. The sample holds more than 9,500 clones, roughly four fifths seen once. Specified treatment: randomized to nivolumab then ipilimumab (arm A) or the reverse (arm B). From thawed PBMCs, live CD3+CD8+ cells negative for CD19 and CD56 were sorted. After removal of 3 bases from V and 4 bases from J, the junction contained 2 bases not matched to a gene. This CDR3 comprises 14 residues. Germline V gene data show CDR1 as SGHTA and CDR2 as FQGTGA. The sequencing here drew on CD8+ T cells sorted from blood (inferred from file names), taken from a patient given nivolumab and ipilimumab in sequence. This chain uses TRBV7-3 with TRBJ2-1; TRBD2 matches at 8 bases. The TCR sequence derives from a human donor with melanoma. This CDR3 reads CASSLGGGYNEQFF. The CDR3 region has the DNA TGTGCCAGCAGCTTGGGCGGGGGGTACAATGAGCAGTTCTTC. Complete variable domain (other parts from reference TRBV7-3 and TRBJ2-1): GAGVSQTPSNKVTEKGKYVELRCDPISGHTALYWYRQSLGQGPEFLIYFQGTGAADDSGLPNDRFFAVRPEGSVSTLKIQRTERGDSAVYLCASSLGGGYNEQFFGPGTRLTVL.